This T cell receptor beta chain was recorded in a study of blood T cell repertoires in COVID-19 (dated by TCRdb to about 2020). General notes on the study: Samples from collaborators originated in the United States, Italy and Spain and spanned both the acute and convalescent phases of COVID-19. The prospective study material was composed of cDNA or gDNA derived from T cells, B-cell-depleted T cells, or PBMCs. Deeply sampled blood TCRbeta repertoires from subjects exposed to, actively infected with, or recovered from COVID-19 were included in the dataset. The repertoires were released in a freely available public database meant as a resource for research on the immune response to SARS-CoV-2. Samples came from the ongoing ImmuneRACE study (first 160 participants) plus 1,254 subjects from 6 global collaborators. The sample metadata nearly always contained a de-identified subject ID, COVID-19 status, age in years and sex. HLA class I and class II types, where available, came from metadata supplied by the sample provider rather than from assay-based typing.

A note on this clone: Its binding antigen is unknown. The sample holds no much larger clone one base away, and base qualities are not on file.

The immunoSEQ Assay, a bias-controlled multiplex PCR, was used to amplify TCRbeta CDR3 regions from genomic DNA. As for the original processing: The number of nucleated cells in each sample was estimated by amplification of reference gene primers within the assay. Sequence reads were collapsed and filtered to measure the absolute abundance of every unique TCRbeta CDR3 rearrangement. For each sample, productive Simpson clonality was calculated by taking the square root of Simpson's diversity index across productive rearrangements. Drawn from immuneACCESS, this table holds only the in-frame rearrangements with V and J called that TCRdb kept. Clones are partly lost; checked studies trace under half to an unresolved V gene and leave the rest unexplained. V and J calls and clone size are those listed in that table; D and trimming were worked out from the DNA. Here the sample has about 250,000 clones; approximately 83% occur a single time. The top ten clones comprise roughly 5.5% of the sample.

V and J lose 3 bases and 6 bases, and a span of 3 bases separates them. For CDR1 and CDR2, the germline V gene lists SGDLS and YYNGEE. Including the terminal cysteine and phenylalanine, the CDR3 comprises 10 residues. Solely the CDR3 DNA is kept, with 30 bases framed from the first base. What the authors observed across the whole study: Clinical and demographic metadata were provided uncurated, with the amount varying by source and participant.

Whole blood was collected in K2EDTA tubes by collaborating institutions according to the institutions' own protocols. Collaborator samples were shipped for TCRbeta analysis as frozen whole blood, isolated PBMCs, or DNA extracted from either sample type. The sample comprised peripheral blood. This TCR came from a human donor in a cohort sampled during active COVID-19. The chain is assembled from TRBV9 and TRBJ1-1; the D gene assignment is ambiguous. Read as DNA, the sequence is TGTGCCAGCAGCGCGGCTGAAGCTTTCTTT. Its protein product is CASSAAEAFF.